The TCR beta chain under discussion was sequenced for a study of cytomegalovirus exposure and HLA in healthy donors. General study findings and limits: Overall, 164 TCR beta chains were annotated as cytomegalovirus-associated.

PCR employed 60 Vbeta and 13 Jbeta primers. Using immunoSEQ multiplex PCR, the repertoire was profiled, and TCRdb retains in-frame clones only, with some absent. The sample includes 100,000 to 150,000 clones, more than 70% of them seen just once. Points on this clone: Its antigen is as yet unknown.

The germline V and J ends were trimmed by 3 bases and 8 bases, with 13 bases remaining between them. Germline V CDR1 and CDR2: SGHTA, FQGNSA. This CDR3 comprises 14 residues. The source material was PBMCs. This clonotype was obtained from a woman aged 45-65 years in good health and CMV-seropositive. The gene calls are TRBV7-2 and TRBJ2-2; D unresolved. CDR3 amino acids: CASSFPTSGGELFF. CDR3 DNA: TGTGCCAGCAGCTTCCCGACTTCTGGGGGGGAGCTGTTTTTT.